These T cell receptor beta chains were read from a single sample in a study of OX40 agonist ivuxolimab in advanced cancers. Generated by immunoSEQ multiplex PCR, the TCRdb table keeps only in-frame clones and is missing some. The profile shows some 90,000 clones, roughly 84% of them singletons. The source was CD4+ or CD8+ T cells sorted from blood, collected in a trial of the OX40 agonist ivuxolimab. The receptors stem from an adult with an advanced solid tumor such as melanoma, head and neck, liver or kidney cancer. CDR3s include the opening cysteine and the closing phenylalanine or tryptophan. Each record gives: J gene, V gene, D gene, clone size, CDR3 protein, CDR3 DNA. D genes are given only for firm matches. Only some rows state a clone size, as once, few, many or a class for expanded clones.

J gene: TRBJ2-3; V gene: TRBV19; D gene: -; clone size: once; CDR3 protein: CASSIELSGRQYF; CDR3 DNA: TGTGCCAGTAGTATAGAACTCTCGGGGCGGCAGTATTTT
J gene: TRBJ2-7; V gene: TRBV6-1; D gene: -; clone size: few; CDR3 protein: CASSERRDTLYEQYF; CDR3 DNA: TGTGCCAGCAGTGAAAGGAGGGATACCCTTTACGAGCAGTACTTC
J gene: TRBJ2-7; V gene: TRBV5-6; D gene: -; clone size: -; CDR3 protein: CASSLDLLGYEQYF; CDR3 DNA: TGTGCCAGCAGCTTGGACCTGCTTGGCTACGAGCAGTACTTC
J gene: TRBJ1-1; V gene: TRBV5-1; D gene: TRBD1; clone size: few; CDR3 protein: CASSPGQGTEAFF; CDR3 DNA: TGCGCCAGCAGCCCGGGACAGGGCACTGAAGCTTTCTTT
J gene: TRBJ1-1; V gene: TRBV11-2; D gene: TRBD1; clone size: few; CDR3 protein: CASSRAGQGILFTEAFF; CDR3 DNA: TGTGCCAGCAGCCGGGCGGGACAGGGTATTTTATTCACTGAAGCTTTCTTT
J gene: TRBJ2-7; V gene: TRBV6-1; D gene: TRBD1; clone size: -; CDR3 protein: CASMGQGFLEQYF; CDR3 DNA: TGTGCCAGCATGGGACAGGGTTTTCTCGAGCAGTACTTC
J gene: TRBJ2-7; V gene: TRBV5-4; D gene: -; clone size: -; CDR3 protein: CASSLRGDSYEQYF; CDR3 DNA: TGTGCCAGCAGCTTGAGGGGGGACTCCTACGAGCAGTACTTC
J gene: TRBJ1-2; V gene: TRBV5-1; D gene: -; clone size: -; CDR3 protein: CASSLERNYGYTF; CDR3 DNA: TGCGCCAGCAGCTTGGAGCGGAACTATGGCTACACCTTC
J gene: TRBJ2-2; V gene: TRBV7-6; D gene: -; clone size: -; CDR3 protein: CASKAGLRTSVISGELFF; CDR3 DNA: TGTGCCAGCAAGGCCGGATTGCGAACCAGTGTGATTTCCGGGGAGCTGTTTTTT
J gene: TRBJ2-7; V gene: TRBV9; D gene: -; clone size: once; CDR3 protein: CASSVDGSYEQYF; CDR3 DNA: TGTGCCAGCAGCGTAGACGGGTCCTACGAGCAGTACTTC
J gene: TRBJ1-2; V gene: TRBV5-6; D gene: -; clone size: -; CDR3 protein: CASSFRAVGDYGYTF; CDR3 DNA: TGTGCCAGCAGCTTTAGAGCGGTGGGGGACTATGGCTACACCTTC
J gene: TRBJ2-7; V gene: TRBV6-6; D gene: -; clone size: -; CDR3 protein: CASEGVTKRYEQYF; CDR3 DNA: TGTGCCAGCGAGGGGGTAACCAAACGCTACGAGCAGTACTTC
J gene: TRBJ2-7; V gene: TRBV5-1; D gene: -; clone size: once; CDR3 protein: CASTSEPDRLHEQYF; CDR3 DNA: TGCGCCAGCACCTCCGAGCCCGACAGGCTCCACGAGCAGTACTTC
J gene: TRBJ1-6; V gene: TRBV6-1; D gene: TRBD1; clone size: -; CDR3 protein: CASSEGGLGGAWNSPLHF; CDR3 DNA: TGTGCCAGCAGTGAAGGTGGCCTAGGGGGCGCTTGGAATTCACCCCTCCACTTT
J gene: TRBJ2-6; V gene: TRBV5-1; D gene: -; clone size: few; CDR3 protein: CASSLAPVLSGANVLTF; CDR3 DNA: TGCGCCAGCAGCTTGGCCCCAGTACTCTCTGGGGCCAACGTCCTGACTTTC
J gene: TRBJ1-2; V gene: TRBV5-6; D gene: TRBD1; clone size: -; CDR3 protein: CASSAWTGAFYGYTF; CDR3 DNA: TGTGCCAGCAGCGCGTGGACAGGGGCCTTCTATGGCTACACCTTC
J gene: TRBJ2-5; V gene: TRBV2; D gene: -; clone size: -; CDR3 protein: CASAGQQQETQYF; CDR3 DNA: TGTGCCAGTGCCGGACAGCAACAAGAGACCCAGTACTTC
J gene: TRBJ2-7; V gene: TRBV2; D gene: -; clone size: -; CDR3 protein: CASRVRVLSYEQYF; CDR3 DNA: TGTGCCAGCAGGGTCAGGGTCTTATCCTACGAGCAGTACTTC
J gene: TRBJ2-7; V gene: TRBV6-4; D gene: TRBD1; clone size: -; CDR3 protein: CASTHDRGRNEQYF; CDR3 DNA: TGTGCCAGCACCCATGACAGGGGGCGAAACGAGCAGTACTTC
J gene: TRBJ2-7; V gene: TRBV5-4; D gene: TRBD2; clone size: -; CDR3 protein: CASSPLAGDPYEQYF; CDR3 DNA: TGTGCCAGCAGCCCACTAGCGGGGGACCCCTACGAGCAGTACTTC
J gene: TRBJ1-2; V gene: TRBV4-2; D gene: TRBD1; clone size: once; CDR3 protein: CASSQVGQGSVNYGYTF; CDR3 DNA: TGTGCCAGCAGCCAAGTCGGACAGGGATCGGTTAACTATGGCTACACCTTC
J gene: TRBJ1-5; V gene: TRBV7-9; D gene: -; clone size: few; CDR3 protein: CASSLGRGNQPQHF; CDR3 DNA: TGTGCCAGCAGCTTAGGGCGGGGGAATCAGCCCCAGCATTTT
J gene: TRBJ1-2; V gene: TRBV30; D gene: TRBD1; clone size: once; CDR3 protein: CAWSVRGTGDTINYGYTF; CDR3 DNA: TGTGCCTGGAGTGTACGAGGGACAGGGGACACCATTAACTATGGCTACACCTTC
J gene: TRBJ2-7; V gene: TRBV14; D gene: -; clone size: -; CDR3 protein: CASSQGGAYEQYF; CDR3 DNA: TGTGCCAGCAGCCAAGGGGGGGCCTACGAGCAGTACTTC
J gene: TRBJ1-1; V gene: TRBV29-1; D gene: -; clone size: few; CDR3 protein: CSVVGSDLNTEAFF; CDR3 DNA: TGCAGCGTTGTGGGGTCAGACCTGAACACTGAAGCTTTCTTT
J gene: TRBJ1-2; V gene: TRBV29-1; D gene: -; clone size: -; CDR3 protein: CSVREIRALYGYTF; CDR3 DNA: TGCAGCGTCCGGGAAATTCGAGCGCTCTATGGCTACACCTTC
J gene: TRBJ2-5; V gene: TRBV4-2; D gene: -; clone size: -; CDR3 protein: CASSQDGQEQYF; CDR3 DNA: TGTGCCAGCAGCCAAGATGGCCAAGAGCAGTACTTC
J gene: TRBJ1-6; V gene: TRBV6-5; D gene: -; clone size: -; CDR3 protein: CASTEKGHSPLHF; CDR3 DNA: TGTGCCAGCACCGAGAAGGGGCATTCACCCCTCCACTTT
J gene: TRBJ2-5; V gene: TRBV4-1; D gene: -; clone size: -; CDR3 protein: CASSYNPLQDRNQETQYF; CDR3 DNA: TGCGCCAGCAGCTACAACCCCTTACAGGATAGAAATCAAGAGACCCAGTACTTC
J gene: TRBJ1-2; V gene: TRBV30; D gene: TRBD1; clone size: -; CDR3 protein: CAWSVSEVVVAQGAGYTF; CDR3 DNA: TGTGCCTGGAGTGTGTCGGAGGTTGTGGTAGCTCAGGGGGCTGGCTACACCTTC
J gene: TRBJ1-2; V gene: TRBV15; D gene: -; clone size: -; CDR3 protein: CATSRDLGGGYTF; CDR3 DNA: TGTGCCACCAGCAGAGATCTTGGGGGAGGCTACACCTTC
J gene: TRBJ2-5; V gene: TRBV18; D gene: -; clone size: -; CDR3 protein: CASSGSGMYQETQYF; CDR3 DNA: TGTGCCAGCTCAGGCTCGGGGATGTACCAAGAGACCCAGTACTTC
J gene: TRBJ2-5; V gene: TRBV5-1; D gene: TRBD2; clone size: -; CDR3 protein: CASSLSGGGQETQYF; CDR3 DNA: TGCGCCAGCAGCTTGAGCGGGGGGGGACAAGAGACCCAGTACTTC
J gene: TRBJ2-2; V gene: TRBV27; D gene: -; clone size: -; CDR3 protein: CASRGITGTNTGELFF; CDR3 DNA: TGTGCCAGCAGGGGGATTACAGGGACAAACACCGGGGAGCTGTTTTTT
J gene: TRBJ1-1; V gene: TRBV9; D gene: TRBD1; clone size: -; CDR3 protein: CASSVVGTGSEAFF; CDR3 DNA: TGTGCCAGCAGCGTAGTTGGGACAGGGTCTGAAGCTTTCTTT
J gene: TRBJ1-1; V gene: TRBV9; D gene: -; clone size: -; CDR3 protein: CASSVGQLNTEAFF; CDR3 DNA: TGTGCCAGCAGCGTAGGTCAACTGAACACTGAAGCTTTCTTT
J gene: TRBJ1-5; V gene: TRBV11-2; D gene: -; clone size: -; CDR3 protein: CASSLDRVQPQHF; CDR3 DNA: TGTGCCAGCAGCTTAGATCGGGTTCAGCCCCAGCATTTT
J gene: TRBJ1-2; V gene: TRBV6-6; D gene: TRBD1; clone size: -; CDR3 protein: CASGYRGGGYTF; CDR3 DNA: TGTGCCAGCGGGTACAGGGGTGGCGGCTACACCTTC
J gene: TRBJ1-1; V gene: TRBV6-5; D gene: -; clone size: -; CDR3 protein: CASSYFGGGNTEAFF; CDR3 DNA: TGTGCCAGCAGTTACTTTGGCGGGGGGAACACTGAAGCTTTCTTT
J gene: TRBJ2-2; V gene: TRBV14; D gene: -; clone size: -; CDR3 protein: CASSQGVPGGGTWELFF; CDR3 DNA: TGTGCCAGCAGCCAAGGAGTACCCGGTGGAGGGACATGGGAGCTGTTTTTT
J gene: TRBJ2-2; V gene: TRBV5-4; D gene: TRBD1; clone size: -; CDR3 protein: CASSLGQGTGELFF; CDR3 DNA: TGTGCCAGCAGCCTGGGACAGGGGACCGGGGAGCTGTTTTTT
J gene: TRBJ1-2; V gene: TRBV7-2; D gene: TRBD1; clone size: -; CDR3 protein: CASSLDQGQPRGYTF; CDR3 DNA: TGTGCCAGCAGCTTAGATCAGGGACAGCCTCGTGGCTACACCTTC
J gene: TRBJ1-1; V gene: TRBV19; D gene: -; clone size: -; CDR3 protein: CASSMEGQNTEAFF; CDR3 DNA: TGTGCCAGTAGTATGGAGGGGCAGAACACTGAAGCTTTCTTT
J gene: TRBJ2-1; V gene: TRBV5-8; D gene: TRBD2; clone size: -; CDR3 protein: CASSRTSGGNEQFF; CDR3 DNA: TGTGCCAGCAGCCGGACTAGCGGGGGCAATGAGCAGTTCTTC
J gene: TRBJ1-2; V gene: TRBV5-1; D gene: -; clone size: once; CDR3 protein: CASRMSGGSNYGYTF; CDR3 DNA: TGCGCCAGCCGGATGTCGGGGGGATCTAACTATGGCTACACCTTC